This T cell receptor (beta chain) was retrieved from a study of cytomegalovirus exposure and HLA in healthy donors. Germline CDR1 and CDR2: SGHNT and YYREEE (reference sequence). V lost 3 bases to trimming and J lost 0 bases, with 16 bases between them. The CDR3 length is 17 residues. Concerning this clone: Its antigen is unknown.

The PCR contained 60 Vbeta and 13 Jbeta primers. TCRdb keeps only in-frame clones here, not all; method: immunoSEQ multiplex PCR. The table shows 170,000 or so clones, with around 72% occurring only once. Points from the study as a whole: TCR beta chain V- and J-gene trimming was linked, in a later analysis, to a missense variant in DCLRE1C. Most of the TCR beta V segments (in an earlier analysis) were productive either about 87% or about 30% of the time.

The sample was PBMCs. This sequence joins TRBV5-4 and TRBJ2-1; the D gene is possibly TRBD1 (5 bases). The sequence was obtained from a woman aged 45-65 years in good health and CMV-seropositive. CDR3: CASSWGSFSGSYNEQFF. DNA for the CDR3: TGTGCCAGCAGCTGGGGCTCATTTTCGGGCTCCTACAATGAGCAGTTCTTC.